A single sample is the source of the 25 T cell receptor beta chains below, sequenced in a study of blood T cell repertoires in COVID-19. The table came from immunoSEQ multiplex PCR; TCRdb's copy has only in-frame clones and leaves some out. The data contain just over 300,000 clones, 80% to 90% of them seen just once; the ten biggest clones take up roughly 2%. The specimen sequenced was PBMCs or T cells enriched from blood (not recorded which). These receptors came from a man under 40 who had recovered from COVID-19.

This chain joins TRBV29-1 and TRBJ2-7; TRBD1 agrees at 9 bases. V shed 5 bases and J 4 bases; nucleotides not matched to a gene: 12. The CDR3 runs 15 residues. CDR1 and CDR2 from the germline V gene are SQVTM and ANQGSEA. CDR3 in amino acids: CSVLGGQGERYEQYF. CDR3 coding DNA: TGCAGCGTTCTAGGGGGACAGGGAGAAAGATACGAGCAGTACTTC.

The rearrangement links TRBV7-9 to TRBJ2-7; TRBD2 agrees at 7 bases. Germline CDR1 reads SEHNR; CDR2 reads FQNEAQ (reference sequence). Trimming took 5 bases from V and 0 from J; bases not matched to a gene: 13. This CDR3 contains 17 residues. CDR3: CASSRPPGLVSSYEQYF. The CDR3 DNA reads TGTGCCAGCAGCCGCCCACCCGGACTAGTTTCCTCCTACGAGCAGTACTTC. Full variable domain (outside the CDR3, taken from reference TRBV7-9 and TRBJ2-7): DTGVSQNPRHKITKRGQNVTFRCDPISEHNRLYWYRQTLGQGPEFLTYFQNEAQLEKSRLLSDRFSAERPKGSFSTLEIQRTEQGDSAMYLCASSRPPGLVSSYEQYFGPGTRLTVT.

The CDR3 DNA reads as TGTGCCAGCAGTTATTCGGGGTTTTCTAGCAATCAGCCCCAGCATTTT. Encoded protein: CASSYSGFSSNQPQHF. The V gene is TRBV6-5, the J gene TRBJ1-5; D ambiguous. Germline V CDR1 and CDR2: MNHEY, SVGAGI. The V and J ends lost 3 bases and 0 bases respectively, with 12 bases between them. CDR3 length: 16 amino acids.

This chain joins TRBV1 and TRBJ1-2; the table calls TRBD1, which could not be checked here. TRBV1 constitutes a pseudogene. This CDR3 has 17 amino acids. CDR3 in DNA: TGCACCAGCAGCCAAAGGAAGACGGGGGCAGGGGGCCTTGGCTACACCTTC. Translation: CTSSQRKTGAGGLGYTF.

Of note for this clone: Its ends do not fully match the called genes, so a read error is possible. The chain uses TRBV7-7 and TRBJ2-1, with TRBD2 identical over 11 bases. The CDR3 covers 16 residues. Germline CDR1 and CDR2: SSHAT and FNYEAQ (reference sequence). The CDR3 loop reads CASSRKGLAEYNEQFF. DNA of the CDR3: TGTGCTAGCAGTAGAAAGGGACTAGCGGAGTACAATGAGCAGTTCTTC. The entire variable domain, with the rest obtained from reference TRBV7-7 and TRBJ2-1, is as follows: GAGVSQSPRYKVTKRGQDVTLRCDPISSHATLYWYQQALGQGPEFLTYFNYEAQPDKSGLPSDRFSAERPEGSISTLTIQRTEQRDSAMYRCASSRKGLAEYNEQFFGPGTRLTVL.

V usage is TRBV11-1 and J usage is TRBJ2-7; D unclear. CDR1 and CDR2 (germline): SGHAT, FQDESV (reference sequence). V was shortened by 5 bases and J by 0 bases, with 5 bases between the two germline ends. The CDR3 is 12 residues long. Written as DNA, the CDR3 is TGTGCCAGCAGCGCCAGCTCCTACGAGCAGTACTTC. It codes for CASSASSYEQYF.

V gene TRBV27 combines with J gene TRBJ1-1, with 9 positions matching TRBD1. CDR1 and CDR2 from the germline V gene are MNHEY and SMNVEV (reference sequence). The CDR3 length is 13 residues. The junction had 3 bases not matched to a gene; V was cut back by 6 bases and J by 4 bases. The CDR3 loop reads CASRGQGVTEAFF. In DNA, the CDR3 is TGTGCCAGCAGGGGACAGGGAGTCACTGAAGCTTTCTTT.

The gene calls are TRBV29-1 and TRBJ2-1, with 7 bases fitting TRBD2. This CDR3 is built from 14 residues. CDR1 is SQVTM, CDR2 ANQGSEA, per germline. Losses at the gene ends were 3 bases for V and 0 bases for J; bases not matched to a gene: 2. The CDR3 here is CSVEGGYSYNEQFF. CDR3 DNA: TGCAGCGTTGAGGGGGGGTACTCCTACAATGAGCAGTTCTTC.

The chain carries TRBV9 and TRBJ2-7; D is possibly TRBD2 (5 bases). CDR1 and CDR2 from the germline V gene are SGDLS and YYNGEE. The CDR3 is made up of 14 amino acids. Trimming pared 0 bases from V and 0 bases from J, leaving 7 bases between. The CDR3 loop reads CASSVGGFSYEQYF. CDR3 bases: TGTGCCAGCAGCGTAGGAGGGTTCTCCTACGAGCAGTACTTC.

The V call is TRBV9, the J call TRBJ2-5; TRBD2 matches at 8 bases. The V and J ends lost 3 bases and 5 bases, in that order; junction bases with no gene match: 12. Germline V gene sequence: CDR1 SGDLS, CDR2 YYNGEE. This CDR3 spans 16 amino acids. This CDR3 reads CASSARGGRDSETQYF. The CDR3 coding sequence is TGTGCCAGCAGCGCCCGGGGGGGCAGGGACTCGGAGACCCAGTACTTC. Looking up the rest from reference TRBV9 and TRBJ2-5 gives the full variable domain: DSGVTQTPKHLITATGQRVTLRCSPRSGDLSVYWYQQSLDQGLQFLIQYYNGEERAKGNILERFSAQQFPDLHSELNLSSLELGDSALYFCASSARGGRDSETQYFGPGTRLLVL.

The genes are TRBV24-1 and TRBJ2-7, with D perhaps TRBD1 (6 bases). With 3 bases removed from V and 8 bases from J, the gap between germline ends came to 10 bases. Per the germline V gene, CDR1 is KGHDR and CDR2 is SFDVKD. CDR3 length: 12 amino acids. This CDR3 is CATSDGQGKQYF. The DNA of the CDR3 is TGTGCCACCAGTGATGGTCAGGGGAAGCAGTACTTC.

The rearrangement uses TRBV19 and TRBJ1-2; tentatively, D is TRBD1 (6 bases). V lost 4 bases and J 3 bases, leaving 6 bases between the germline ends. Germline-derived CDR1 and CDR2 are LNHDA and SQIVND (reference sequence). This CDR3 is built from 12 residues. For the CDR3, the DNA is TGTGCCAGTAGTAGGACAGACTATGGCTACACCTTC. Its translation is CASSRTDYGYTF.

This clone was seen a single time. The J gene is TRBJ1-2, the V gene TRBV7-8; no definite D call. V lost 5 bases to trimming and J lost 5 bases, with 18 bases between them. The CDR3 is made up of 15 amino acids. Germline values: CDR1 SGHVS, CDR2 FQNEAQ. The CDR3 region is CASSLGFVREYGYTF. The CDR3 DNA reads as TGTGCCAGCAGCCTGGGGTTCGTGAGGGAGTATGGCTACACCTTC.

CDR3 in amino acids: CASSRPEGEQYF. The DNA of the CDR3 is TGTGCCAGCAGCCGACCAGAGGGCGAGCAGTACTTC. The V gene is TRBV7-2, the J gene TRBJ2-7, with a weak D call TRBD2 (5 bases). Germline CDR1 and CDR2: SGHTA and FQGNSA. V was trimmed by 5 bases and J by 6 bases, leaving 11 bases between them. The CDR3 consists of 12 residues.

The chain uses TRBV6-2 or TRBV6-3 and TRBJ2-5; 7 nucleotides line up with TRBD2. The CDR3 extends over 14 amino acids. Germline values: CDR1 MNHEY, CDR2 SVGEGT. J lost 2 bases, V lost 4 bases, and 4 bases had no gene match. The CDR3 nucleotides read TGTGCCAGCAGTTCAAGCGGGGTACAAGAGACCCAGTACTTC. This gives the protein CASSSSGVQETQYF.

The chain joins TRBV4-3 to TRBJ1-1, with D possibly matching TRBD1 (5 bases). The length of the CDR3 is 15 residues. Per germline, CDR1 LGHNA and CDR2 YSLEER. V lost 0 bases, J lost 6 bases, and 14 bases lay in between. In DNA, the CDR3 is TGCGCCAGCAGCCAAGATCTATGGGGCAGTGCTGAAGCTTTCTTT. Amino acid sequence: CASSQDLWGSAEAFF.

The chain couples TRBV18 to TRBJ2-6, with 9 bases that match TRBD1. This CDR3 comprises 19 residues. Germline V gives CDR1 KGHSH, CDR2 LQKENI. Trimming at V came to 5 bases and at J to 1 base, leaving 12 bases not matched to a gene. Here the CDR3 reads CASSSRGGQGISGANVLTF. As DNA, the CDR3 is TGTGCCAGCTCATCCCGTGGGGGACAGGGTATTTCTGGGGCCAACGTCCTGACTTTC. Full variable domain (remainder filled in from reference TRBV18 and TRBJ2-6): NAGVMQNPRHLVRRRGQEARLRCSPMKGHSHVYWYRQLPEEGLKFMVYLQKENIIDESGMPKERFSAEFPKEGPSILRIQQVVRGDSAAYFCASSSRGGQGISGANVLTFGAGSRLTVL.

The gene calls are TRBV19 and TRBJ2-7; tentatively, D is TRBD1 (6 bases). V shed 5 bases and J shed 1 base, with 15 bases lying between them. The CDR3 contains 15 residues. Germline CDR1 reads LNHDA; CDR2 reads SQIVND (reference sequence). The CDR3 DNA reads TGTGCCAGTAGTTCACCAGGGGAAGGGTCCTACGAGCAGTACTTC. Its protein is CASSSPGEGSYEQYF.

The DNA for the CDR3 is TGTGCCAGCAACTTTAATCGACAGGGTCGTGCTGAAAAACTGTTTTTT. This encodes CASNFNRQGRAEKLFF. The V and J genes are TRBV3-1 (or the pseudogene TRBV3-2) and TRBJ1-4; 7 bases line up with TRBD1. Germline lookup yields CDR1 LGHDT and CDR2 YNNKEL (reference sequence). The CDR3 runs to 16 residues. With V trimmed by 7 bases and J by 7 bases, 15 bases remained unmatched.

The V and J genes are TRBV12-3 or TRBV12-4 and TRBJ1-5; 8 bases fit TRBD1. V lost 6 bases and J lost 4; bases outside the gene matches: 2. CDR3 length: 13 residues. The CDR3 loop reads CASRRTGNQPQHF. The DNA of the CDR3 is TGTGCCAGCAGGAGGACAGGGAATCAGCCCCAGCATTTT.

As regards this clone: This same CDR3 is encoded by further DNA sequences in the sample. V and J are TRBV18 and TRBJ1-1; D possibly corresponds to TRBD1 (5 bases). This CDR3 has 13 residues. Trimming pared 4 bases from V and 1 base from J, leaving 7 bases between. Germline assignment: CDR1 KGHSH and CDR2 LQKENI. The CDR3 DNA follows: TGTGCCAGCTCACTAGACAGGAACACTGAAGCTTTCTTT. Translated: CASSLDRNTEAFF.

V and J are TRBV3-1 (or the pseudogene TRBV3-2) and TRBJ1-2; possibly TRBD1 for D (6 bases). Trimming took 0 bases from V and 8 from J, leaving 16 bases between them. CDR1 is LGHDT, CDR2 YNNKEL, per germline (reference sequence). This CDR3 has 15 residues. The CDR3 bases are TGTGCCAGCAGCCAAGAATGGGTGGAAGGGGGAGGCTACACCTTC. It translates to CASSQEWVEGGGYTF.

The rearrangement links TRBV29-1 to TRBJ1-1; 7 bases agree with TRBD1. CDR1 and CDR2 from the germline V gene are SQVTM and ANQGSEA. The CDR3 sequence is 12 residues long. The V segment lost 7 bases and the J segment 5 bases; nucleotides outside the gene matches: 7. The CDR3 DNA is TGCAGCGCCAGGGGGTGGGAGACTGAAGCTTTCTTT. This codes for CSARGWETEAFF.

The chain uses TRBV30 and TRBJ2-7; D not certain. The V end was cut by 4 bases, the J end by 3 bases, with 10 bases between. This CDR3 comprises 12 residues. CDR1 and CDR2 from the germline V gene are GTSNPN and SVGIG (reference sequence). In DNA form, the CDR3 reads TGTGCCTGGACCCGAGATGGCTACGAGCAGTACTTC. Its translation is CAWTRDGYEQYF.

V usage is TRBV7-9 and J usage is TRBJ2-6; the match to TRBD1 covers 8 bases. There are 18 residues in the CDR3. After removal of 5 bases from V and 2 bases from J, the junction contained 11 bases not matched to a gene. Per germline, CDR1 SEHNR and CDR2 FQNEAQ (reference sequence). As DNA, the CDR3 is TGTGCCAGCAGCCCCCGACAGGGGAGTCACCCTGGGGCCAACGTCCTGACTTTC. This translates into CASSPRQGSHPGANVLTF.